This T cell receptor beta chain was found in a study of shared clonotypes between healthy human individuals. Assay: immunoSEQ multiplex PCR; the TCRdb copy retains only in-frame clones and omits some. The table lists 800,000 to 950,000 clones, roughly 96% of them singletons. This clone was counted a single time. Naive CD8 cells, CD45RO-negative and positively selected for CCR7, excluded terminally differentiated effector memory CD45RA+ cells. This sequence originates from a man between 25 and 39 years old in good health. What was sequenced was naive CD8+ T cells sorted from blood.

Here the CDR3 reads CAWSLAGGGVFGEQFF. CDR3 bases: TGTGCCTGGAGTCTAGCGGGAGGCGGAGTTTTCGGTGAGCAGTTCTTC. The V call is TRBV30, the J call TRBJ2-1; 11 nucleotides agree with TRBD2. Per the germline V gene, CDR1 is GTSNPN and CDR2 is SVGIG (reference sequence). With 2 bases clipped from V and 9 bases from J, the junction kept 12 bases outside the gene matches. This CDR3 contains 16 residues.